Listed below are T cell receptor beta chains from one sample, sequenced in a study of blood T cell repertoires in COVID-19. Data came from immunoSEQ multiplex PCR; TCRdb stores just in-frame clones and leaves some out. Among over 200,000 clones listed, approximately 89% were seen once. Sequencing used peripheral blood. All receptors come from a man aged 35 to 55 who had recovered from COVID-19. The CDR3 runs from the conserved cysteine through the conserved F or W. D genes are given only for firm matches. Expanded clones get a size class; other rows say once, few or many, or leave the size out.

v_gene	j_gene	abundance	d_gene	CDR3aa	CDR3nt
TRBV9	TRBJ2-2	.	.	CASSVGQTGELFF	TGTGCCAGCAGCGTCGGACAGACCGGGGAGCTGTTTTTT
TRBV7-8	TRBJ2-4	once	.	CASSLGHTPYF	TGTGCCAGCAGCTTGGGACATACACCGTACTTC
TRBV9	TRBJ2-1	.	TRBD2	CASSAGTSGFNEQFF	TGTGCCAGCAGCGCCGGAACTAGCGGGTTTAATGAGCAGTTCTTC
TRBV6-5	TRBJ1-1	few	TRBD1	CASRVRGQNTEAFF	TGTGCCAGCAGGGTTAGGGGGCAGAACACTGAAGCTTTCTTT
TRBV12-2	TRBJ2-7	.	.	CASRLAAASGTYEQYF	TGTGCAAGTCGCCTCGCGGCGGCTAGCGGGACCTACGAGCAGTACTTC
TRBV15	TRBJ2-5	.	.	CATSRDAASETQYF	TGTGCCACCAGCAGAGATGCGGCCAGTGAGACCCAGTACTTC
TRBV11-2	TRBJ2-4	.	.	CASRGTGTFGYF	TGTGCCAGCAGGGGAACAGGGACGTTTGGGTACTTC
TRBV11-2	TRBJ2-5	.	.	CASSLAGSGQETQYF	TGTGCCAGCAGCTTAGCTGGTAGCGGCCAAGAGACCCAGTACTTC
TRBV1	TRBJ2-1	once	.	CTSSLRRGGRSSYNEQFF	TGCACCAGCAGCCTTAGGAGGGGGGGCCGGAGCTCCTACAATGAGCAGTTCTTC
TRBV5-4	TRBJ2-2	.	.	CASSIPGDTGELFF	TGTGCCAGCAGCATACCCGGGGACACCGGGGAGCTGTTTTTT
TRBV11-2	TRBJ2-7	.	TRBD2	CASSLARLAGGVIYEQYF	TGTGCCAGCAGCTTAGCCCGACTAGCGGGGGGGGTAATCTACGAGCAGTACTTC
TRBV6-6	TRBJ1-1	.	TRBD1	CASRHGQGTEAFF	TGTGCCAGCAGGCATGGACAGGGTACCGAAGCTTTCTTT
TRBV4-3	TRBJ2-1	.	.	CASSESRGNYEQFF	TGCGCCAGCAGCGAGAGTAGAGGGAATTATGAGCAGTTCTTC
TRBV6-5	TRBJ2-7	once	TRBD1	CASRADRGDYEQYF	TGTGCCAGCAGGGCGGACAGGGGGGACTACGAGCAGTACTTC
TRBV5-6	TRBJ2-4	.	.	CASSLVGGQDQYF	TGTGCCAGCAGCTTGGTTGGTGGGCAGGATCAGTACTTC
TRBV14	TRBJ2-5	.	.	CASSQAPLRGETQYF	TGTGCCAGCAGCCAAGCCCCGTTGAGAGGGGAGACCCAGTACTTC
TRBV21-1	TRBJ2-5	.	.	CASSKIGTGIQETQYF	TGTGCCAGCAGCAAAATAGGGACAGGAATACAAGAGACCCAGTACTTC